A selection of T cell receptor beta chains follows, all from one sample in a study of cytomegalovirus exposure and HLA in healthy donors. Assay: immunoSEQ multiplex PCR; the TCRdb copy retains only in-frame clones and omits some. Of some 150,000 clones in the sample, approximately 82% were seen once. Sequenced sample: PBMCs. The receptors shown here come from a woman in her thirties or forties in good health and CMV-seronegative. Each CDR3 is given with its conserved first and last residue. The D gene is left open where the match is weak. Only some rows state a clone size, as once, few, many or a class for expanded clones.

v_gene,d_gene,abundance,j_gene,CDR3nt,CDR3aa
TRBV5-8,TRBD1,.,TRBJ2-1,TGTGCCAGCAGCTCGGACAGGGGCCACAATGAGCAGTTCTTC,CASSSDRGHNEQFF
TRBV7-9,TRBD1,once,TRBJ1-5,TGTGCCAGCAGCTCGACAGGGACGGGTCAGCCCCAGCATTTT,CASSSTGTGQPQHF
TRBV6-1,.,.,TRBJ1-2,TGTGCCAGCAGTGTGAACAGGCGAGCTAACTATGGCTACACCTTC,CASSVNRRANYGYTF
TRBV27,.,.,TRBJ2-7,TGTGCCAGCTTCGACGGAGCCTACGAGCAGTACTTC,CASFDGAYEQYF
TRBV10-3,.,.,TRBJ1-4,TGTGCCATCAGTGAGTCTCTAGGGGATGAAAAACTGTTTTTT,CAISESLGDEKLFF
TRBV19,TRBD2,.,TRBJ2-7,TGTGCCAGTAGTACCCTAGCGGGGCCCTACGAGCAGTACTTC,CASSTLAGPYEQYF
TRBV5-1,.,once,TRBJ2-7,TGCGCCAGCAGCTCGGTAGCGATGGGATACGAGCAGTACTTC,CASSSVAMGYEQYF
TRBV28,.,.,TRBJ2-7,TGTGCCAGCAGACCTAGGCAGGGATCCTACGAGCAGTACTTC,CASRPRQGSYEQYF
TRBV7-9,.,.,TRBJ2-5,TGTGCCAGCAGCTCGGATGGTCAGGGTTGGGAGACCCAGTACTTC,CASSSDGQGWETQYF
TRBV7-9,.,few,TRBJ1-2,TGTGCCAGCAGCTTAGGTACAGCTGGGCGTGGCTACACCTTC,CASSLGTAGRGYTF
TRBV7-2,.,.,TRBJ2-7,TGTGCCAGCAGCTTAGATCCCGGGACCTACGAGCAGTACTTC,CASSLDPGTYEQYF
TRBV27,.,.,TRBJ2-3,TGTGCCAGCAGTTCTCCGGAGGCAGATACGCAGTATTTT,CASSSPEADTQYF
TRBV19,.,once,TRBJ1-5,TGTGCCAGTAGTATAGTTGCAGGGAATAATCAGCCCCAGCATTTT,CASSIVAGNNQPQHF
TRBV5-5,.,.,TRBJ2-7,TGTGCCAGCAGCTTGGATCCGGATTCGGGGGAGCAGTACTTC,CASSLDPDSGEQYF
TRBV19,.,.,TRBJ2-2,TGTGCCAGTGCGACAGGAGACACCGGGGAGCTGTTTTTT,CASATGDTGELFF
TRBV7-3,.,.,TRBJ1-1,TGTGCCAGCAGTTCCGGGAGGGTGAACACTGAAGCTTTCTTT,CASSSGRVNTEAFF
TRBV6-5,TRBD1,.,TRBJ1-6,TGTGCCAGCAGTTCCGTCGACAGGGCTGATTCACCCCTCCACTTT,CASSSVDRADSPLHF
TRBV6-4,TRBD2,.,TRBJ2-4,TGTGCCAGCGGGACTAGCTTAGCCAAAAACATTCAGTACTTC,CASGTSLAKNIQYF
TRBV10-3,TRBD1,.,TRBJ2-7,TGTGCCATCAGTGAGTCTATCCCGGGACAGGGTCCCTACGAGCAGTACTTC,CAISESIPGQGPYEQYF
TRBV6-1,.,.,TRBJ2-7,TGTGCCAGCACCCCTTCGGGAAGGGTTCCTTACGAGCAGTACTTC,CASTPSGRVPYEQYF
TRBV7-2,.,.,TRBJ1-2,TGTGCCAGCAGCCTAGAAAAGGCGGTTGGTGGCTACACCTTC,CASSLEKAVGGYTF
TRBV5-1,.,few,TRBJ2-7,TGCGCCAGCAGCTCCGCCTACGAGCAGTACTTC,CASSSAYEQYF
TRBV30,.,.,TRBJ1-2,TGTGCCTGGAGTGGGGGGTATTCTCGGGAGCTGAGGGGCTACACCTTC,CAWSGGYSRELRGYTF
TRBV28,TRBD2,.,TRBJ2-5,TGTGCCAGCAGTTCCCAATACGCTCCTCCTAGCGGGAGGGCCGGAGAGACCCAGTACTTC,CASSSQYAPPSGRAGETQYF
TRBV7-6,TRBD1,.,TRBJ2-5,TGTGCCAGCAGCTTAGAGACAGGGGTTCGGGAGACCCAGTACTTC,CASSLETGVRETQYF
TRBV28,.,.,TRBJ1-2,TGTGCCAGCAGCCCTATATCTCCTCCGGGCTACACCTTC,CASSPISPPGYTF
TRBV28,TRBD2,once,TRBJ2-7,TGTGCCAGCAGTGGACTAGCTCGGTTTTATGAGTCGGCATTCGAGCAGTACTTC,CASSGLARFYESAFEQYF
TRBV6-5,.,.,TRBJ2-7,TGTGCCAGCAGGTCAGGGGGGCCCTCCTACGAGCAGTACTTC,CASRSGGPSYEQYF
TRBV7-9,.,few,TRBJ1-1,TGTGCCAGCAGCTTAGCGGGGGCGGGGAACACTGAAGCTTTCTTT,CASSLAGAGNTEAFF
TRBV19,.,.,TRBJ1-4,TGTGCCAGTAGTCCTTGGACAGATGCAACTAATGAAAAACTGTTTTTT,CASSPWTDATNEKLFF
TRBV19,.,.,TRBJ1-2,TGTGCCAGTAATTTCGGGAGAACCGGACGGGACGGCTACACCTTC,CASNFGRTGRDGYTF
TRBV15,.,.,TRBJ1-5,TGTGCCACCAGCAGAGATCAACGGTATAGCAATCAGCCCCAGCATTTT,CATSRDQRYSNQPQHF
TRBV9,.,.,TRBJ2-1,TGTGCCAGCAGCGTAGATAATAGTGTCAATGAGCAGTTCTTC,CASSVDNSVNEQFF
TRBV7-2,.,.,TRBJ2-2,TGTGCCAGCAGCACATGGGGCCTCAACACCGGGGAGCTGTTTTTT,CASSTWGLNTGELFF
TRBV6-5,.,.,TRBJ2-7,TGTGCCAGCAGTTACGGAGGGGGCAATGGGCAGTACTTC,CASSYGGGNGQYF
TRBV6-4,TRBD2,.,TRBJ2-2,TGTGCCAGCAGTGAACGGGAGGGCCCCGGGGAGCTGTTTTTT,CASSEREGPGELFF
TRBV5-6,.,.,TRBJ2-3,TGTGCCAGCAGCTTTTGGTCAGGCCTCCCAGATACGCAGTATTTT,CASSFWSGLPDTQYF
TRBV5-1,.,.,TRBJ1-3,TGCGCCAGCAGCTCGGACGGGGTCTCTGGAAACACCATATATTTT,CASSSDGVSGNTIYF
TRBV7-9,TRBD2,.,TRBJ2-7,TGTGCCAGCAGCTTAAGGGGACTAGCGGGGGTCTACGAGCAGTACTTC,CASSLRGLAGVYEQYF
TRBV28,TRBD1,.,TRBJ2-7,TGTGCCAGCAGTGGGACAGGGGAATCCTACGAGCAGTACTTC,CASSGTGESYEQYF
TRBV7-2,.,.,TRBJ2-7,TGTGCCAGCAGCTTAGAAGGGGGAACCTACGAGCAGTACTTC,CASSLEGGTYEQYF
TRBV30,TRBD1,.,TRBJ1-6,TGTGCCTGGAACCAGGGACAGCCGAATTTACCCCTCCACTTT,CAWNQGQPNLPLHF
TRBV19,.,once,TRBJ1-1,TGTGCCAGTAGGTCAAGAACAGGTTTGGGCACTGAAGCTTTCTTT,CASRSRTGLGTEAFF
TRBV28,TRBD2,.,TRBJ2-7,TGTGCCATACGATCATCTAGCGGGGCCTACGAGCAGTACTTC,CAIRSSSGAYEQYF
TRBV2,TRBD2,once,TRBJ2-1,TGTGCCAGCAGATATAGCGGGATTGTGTTCTTC,CASRYSGIVFF
TRBV2,TRBD2,.,TRBJ2-2,TGTGCCAGCAGTGAGGGACTAGCAGAGTTCGCCGGGGAGCTGTTTTTT,CASSEGLAEFAGELFF
TRBV19,TRBD1,.,TRBJ2-5,TGTGCCAGTAGTATCGGCGCAGGGGGCAAGACCCAGTACTTC,CASSIGAGGKTQYF
TRBV19,TRBD1,.,TRBJ1-1,TGTGCCAGTAGTACCACCCGGGACAGTTGGCCTCGCTTT,CASSTTRDSWPRF
TRBV19,.,.,TRBJ2-2,TGTGCCAGTACGGAGGCTAACACCGGGGAGCTGTTTTTT,CASTEANTGELFF
TRBV11-3,.,.,TRBJ2-5,TGTGCCAGCAGCTTAGGTGCAGTACAAGAGACCCAGTACTTC,CASSLGAVQETQYF
TRBV14,TRBD1,.,TRBJ1-4,TGTGCCAGCAGCCAAGGGGACAGTACAAATGAAAAACTGTTTTTT,CASSQGDSTNEKLFF
TRBV7-2,.,.,TRBJ2-7,TGTGCCAGCAGCGCCCACGGAGGCTACGAGCAGTACTTC,CASSAHGGYEQYF